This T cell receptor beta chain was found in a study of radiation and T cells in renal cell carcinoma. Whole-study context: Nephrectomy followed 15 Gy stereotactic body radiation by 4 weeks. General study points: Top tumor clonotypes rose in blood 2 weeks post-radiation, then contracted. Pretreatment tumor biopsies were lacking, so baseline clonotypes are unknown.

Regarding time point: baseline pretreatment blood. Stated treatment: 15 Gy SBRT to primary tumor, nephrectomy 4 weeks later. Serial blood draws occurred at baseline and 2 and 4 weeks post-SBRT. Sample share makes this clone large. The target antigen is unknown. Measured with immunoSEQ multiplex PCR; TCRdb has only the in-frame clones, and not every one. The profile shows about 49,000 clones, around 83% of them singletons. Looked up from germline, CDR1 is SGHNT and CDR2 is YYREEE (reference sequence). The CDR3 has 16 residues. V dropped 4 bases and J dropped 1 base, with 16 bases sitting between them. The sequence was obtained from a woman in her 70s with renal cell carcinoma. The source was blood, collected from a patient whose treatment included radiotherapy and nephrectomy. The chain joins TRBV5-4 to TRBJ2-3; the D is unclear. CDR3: CASSLRLSYRTDTQYF. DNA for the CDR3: TGTGCCAGCAGCCTGCGTCTCTCCTACCGCACAGATACGCAGTATTTT. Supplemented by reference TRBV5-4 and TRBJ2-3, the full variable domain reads ETGVTQSPTHLIKTRGQQVTLRCSSQSGHNTVSWYQQALGQGPQFIFQYYREEENGRGNFPPRFSGLQFPNYSSELNVNALELDDSALYLCASSLRLSYRTDTQYFGPGTRLTVL.